The T cell receptor (beta chain) described here comes from a study of radiotherapy plus CTLA-4 blockade in lung cancer. This table comes from immunoSEQ multiplex PCR, and its TCRdb copy is limited to in-frame clones, with some not included. The table shows about 45,000 clones, with more than 60% occurring only once. Regarding this clone: The target antigen is unknown.

Germline-derived CDR1 and CDR2 are SGHTA and FQGNSA. Trimming pared 1 base from V and 6 bases from J, leaving 9 bases between. The CDR3 extends over 13 amino acids. Study-level results: Radiotherapy was combined with ipilimumab, and tumor-derived TCR clones then expanded in blood.

The TCR sequence derives from a human donor with non-small cell lung cancer who had a partial response to radiotherapy plus ipilimumab. V and J are TRBV7-2 and TRBJ1-1; no clear D. The sequenced sample was peripheral blood, obtained from a patient treated with radiotherapy plus ipilimumab. The CDR3: CASSLVVRSEAFF. The CDR3, as DNA: TGTGCCAGCAGCTTAGTAGTCCGGTCTGAAGCTTTCTTT.